A selection of T cell receptor beta chains follows, all from one sample in a study of cytomegalovirus exposure and HLA in healthy donors. TCRdb keeps only in-frame clones here, not all; method: immunoSEQ multiplex PCR. The data show some 84,000 clones, with 77% seen just once and about 2.1% held by the top ten. Sequencing was carried out using PBMCs. These receptors came from a boy aged 5-17 years in good health and CMV-seronegative. The CDR3 runs from the conserved cysteine through the conserved F or W. The D gene is left open where the match is weak. A clone size is listed for some rows: how often the clone was seen (once, few, many), or a class if it is expanded.

clone_size	j_call	d_call	v_call	cdr3_nt	cdr3_aa
once	TRBJ2-7	TRBD1	TRBV9	TGTGCCAGCAGCGTAGGTGGGGGACAGTATGACGAGCAGTACTTC	CASSVGGGQYDEQYF
.	TRBJ2-7	.	TRBV27	TGTGCCAGCAGGACAAACTACGAGCAGTACTTC	CASRTNYEQYF
.	TRBJ1-5	.	TRBV27	TGTGCCAGCAGTTCCCAGGGTCTAGGACAGCCCCAGCATTTT	CASSSQGLGQPQHF
.	TRBJ2-2	TRBD1	TRBV30	TGTGCCTGGGGGGGGGACAGGGGGCAAGAGGAGCTGTTTTTT	CAWGGDRGQEELFF
.	TRBJ1-2	.	TRBV28	TGTGCCAGCAGTTTAGGAGGGTACTATGGCTACACCTTC	CASSLGGYYGYTF
.	TRBJ1-1	TRBD1	TRBV30	TGTGCCGGACACAGGGGGAACACTGAAGCTTTCTTT	CAGHRGNTEAFF
.	TRBJ2-7	TRBD2	TRBV5-1	TGCGCCAGCAGCTTGGGGCTAGCGGGGGGTTTAACGGCCGAGCAGTACTTC	CASSLGLAGGLTAEQYF
.	TRBJ2-5	TRBD2	TRBV30	TGTGCCTGGAGTAAGGGACTAGCGGGATTTGGGGAGACCCAGTACTTC	CAWSKGLAGFGETQYF
.	TRBJ2-3	.	TRBV2	TGTGCCAGCAGGCGGGAAATCAAGGGAGATACGCAGTATTTT	CASRREIKGDTQYF
.	TRBJ1-5	.	TRBV18	TGTGCCAGCTCACCTCAACTCGATCAGCCCCAGCATTTT	CASSPQLDQPQHF
once	TRBJ2-7	.	TRBV7-2	TGTGCCAGCAGCTTTCGAGAGGAGCAGTACTTC	CASSFREEQYF
.	TRBJ2-5	.	TRBV11-2	TGTGCCAGCGAGGGCTTGGGAGAGACCCAGTACTTC	CASEGLGETQYF
.	TRBJ1-6	TRBD1	TRBV2	TGTGCCAGCAGTTTGGACAGGTATAATTCACCCCTCCACTTT	CASSLDRYNSPLHF
.	TRBJ2-7	.	TRBV27	TGTGCCAGCAGTTTATGTGGATGCCCATGGCTAATCCAGGGAAGGCGCTCCTACGAGCAGTACTTC	CASSLCGCPWLIQGRRSYEQYF
.	TRBJ1-1	TRBD1	TRBV7-3	TGTGCCAGCAGCCGTACAGGGGTGAACACTGAAGCTTTCTTT	CASSRTGVNTEAFF
.	TRBJ1-4	.	TRBV30	TGTGCCACCACCTCTAACAGGGTGGGGGAAAAACTGTTTTTT	CATTSNRVGEKLFF
.	TRBJ2-2	.	TRBV5-8	TGTGCCAGCAGCTTGAGTCCAGGGTCTACCGGGGAGCTGTTTTTT	CASSLSPGSTGELFF